This is a list of T cell receptor beta chains from one sample in a study of control samples from healthy donors and cancer patients. TCRdb keeps only in-frame clones here, not all; method: immunoSEQ multiplex PCR. The data contain over 100,000 clones, roughly 88% of them singletons. Sequenced: blood. These receptors were taken from a man aged 40-50 years in good health. Both conserved end residues are part of each CDR3. Each record gives: CDR3 DNA, CDR3 protein, clone size, V gene, J gene, D gene, CDR3 length. A D gene is named only where the DNA matches it firmly. Clone size, where shown, is once, few, many, or a class for clones that have expanded.

cdr3_nt: TGTGCCAGCAGTTCCTACAGGGATTCACCCCTCCACTTT
cdr3_aa: CASSSYRDSPLHF
clone_size: NA
v_call: TRBV27
j_call: TRBJ1-6
d_call: NA
cdr3_length: 13

cdr3_nt: TGTGCCAGCAGTTTACAGGGTCGTGGCACTGAAGCTTTCTTT
cdr3_aa: CASSLQGRGTEAFF
clone_size: NA
v_call: TRBV27
j_call: TRBJ1-1
d_call: NA
cdr3_length: 14

cdr3_nt: TGTGCCAGTAGTATGACCCCCTACGAGCAGTACTTC
cdr3_aa: CASSMTPYEQYF
clone_size: NA
v_call: TRBV19
j_call: TRBJ2-7
d_call: NA
cdr3_length: 12

cdr3_nt: TGTGCCAGCAGCAGGGACAGGGGGCGCGGTGGCTACACCTTC
cdr3_aa: CASSRDRGRGGYTF
clone_size: NA
v_call: TRBV7-9
j_call: TRBJ1-2
d_call: TRBD1
cdr3_length: 14

cdr3_nt: TGTGCCAGCAGCTTGGGGGGACTAGCGGGGAGCACAGATACGCAGTATTTT
cdr3_aa: CASSLGGLAGSTDTQYF
clone_size: NA
v_call: TRBV5-4
j_call: TRBJ2-3
d_call: TRBD2
cdr3_length: 17

cdr3_nt: TGTGCCAGCAGCTTAGCTCTCATTGGCTACACCTTC
cdr3_aa: CASSLALIGYTF
clone_size: few
v_call: TRBV13
j_call: TRBJ1-2
d_call: NA
cdr3_length: 12

cdr3_nt: TGTGCCAGCAGCATCGGGGGGGCTCTGACCAAAAACATTCAGTACTTC
cdr3_aa: CASSIGGALTKNIQYF
clone_size: NA
v_call: TRBV7-2
j_call: TRBJ2-4
d_call: TRBD2
cdr3_length: 16

cdr3_nt: TGCGCCAGCAGACTGGGCCTAGCGGGGGGCCTAGGGAATGAGCAGTTCTTC
cdr3_aa: CASRLGLAGGLGNEQFF
clone_size: NA
v_call: TRBV23-1
j_call: TRBJ2-1
d_call: TRBD2
cdr3_length: 17

cdr3_nt: TGTGCCAGCAGGAGCCAAGAGCTATATCTCGACGAGCAGTACTTC
cdr3_aa: CASRSQELYLDEQYF
clone_size: NA
v_call: TRBV5-5
j_call: TRBJ2-7
d_call: NA
cdr3_length: 15

cdr3_nt: TGTGCCAGCAGCACCGGACCAAGCCCCTACGAGCAGTACTTC
cdr3_aa: CASSTGPSPYEQYF
clone_size: NA
v_call: TRBV5-6
j_call: TRBJ2-7
d_call: NA
cdr3_length: 14

cdr3_nt: TGTGCCAGTCTTGAAGGTAGACTTGCGCATGGCTACACCTTC
cdr3_aa: CASLEGRLAHGYTF
clone_size: few
v_call: TRBV19
j_call: TRBJ1-2
d_call: NA
cdr3_length: 14

cdr3_nt: TGTGCCAGCAGCTCCCGCGAACGGGCGCCTCAGCCCCAGCATTTT
cdr3_aa: CASSSRERAPQPQHF
clone_size: NA
v_call: TRBV13
j_call: TRBJ1-5
d_call: NA
cdr3_length: 15

cdr3_nt: TGTCCCTATGCCCTCGACGTCTCCTACGAGCAGTACTTC
cdr3_aa: CPYALDVSYEQYF
clone_size: NA
v_call: TRBV7-9
j_call: TRBJ2-7
d_call: NA
cdr3_length: 13

cdr3_nt: TGTGCCAGCAGCCTAGGAGGCAGTCAGCAAGAGACCCAGTACTTC
cdr3_aa: CASSLGGSQQETQYF
clone_size: NA
v_call: TRBV7-3
j_call: TRBJ2-5
d_call: NA
cdr3_length: 15

cdr3_nt: TGTGCTAGTGGCCCCGGGGACAGGGGCGTCGTGTACGAGCAGTACTTC
cdr3_aa: CASGPGDRGVVYEQYF
clone_size: NA
v_call: TRBV12-5
j_call: TRBJ2-7
d_call: TRBD1
cdr3_length: 16

cdr3_nt: TGTGCCAGCAGTGAACGACAGGGATTGCAGTTCTTC
cdr3_aa: CASSERQGLQFF
clone_size: NA
v_call: TRBV6-1
j_call: TRBJ2-1
d_call: TRBD1
cdr3_length: 12

cdr3_nt: TGTGCCAGCAGCTTAGGGACAGGGGGCGTATCCTCCTACGAGCAGTACTTC
cdr3_aa: CASSLGTGGVSSYEQYF
clone_size: NA
v_call: TRBV11-2
j_call: TRBJ2-7
d_call: TRBD1
cdr3_length: 17

cdr3_nt: TGTGCCAGCAGCTTAGCGGGACAGGGGAGCGGAAACACCATATATTTT
cdr3_aa: CASSLAGQGSGNTIYF
clone_size: NA
v_call: TRBV11-2
j_call: TRBJ1-3
d_call: TRBD1
cdr3_length: 16

cdr3_nt: TGTGCCAGCAGCCCCCACGGTGACATTGGCGCTGAAGCTTTCTTT
cdr3_aa: CASSPHGDIGAEAFF
clone_size: NA
v_call: TRBV9
j_call: TRBJ1-1
d_call: NA
cdr3_length: 15

cdr3_nt: TGCGCCAGCAGCCAAGTGGGGAGGAATGAGCAGTTCTTC
cdr3_aa: CASSQVGRNEQFF
clone_size: NA
v_call: TRBV4-1
j_call: TRBJ2-1
d_call: NA
cdr3_length: 13

cdr3_nt: TGTGCCAGCAGTGTCGACAGGGGCGGCAATCAGCCCCAGCATTTT
cdr3_aa: CASSVDRGGNQPQHF
clone_size: NA
v_call: TRBV27
j_call: TRBJ1-5
d_call: TRBD1
cdr3_length: 15

cdr3_nt: TGTGCCACCAGCAGAGATTGGACGGGGCTGGGGGAGCAGTTCTTC
cdr3_aa: CATSRDWTGLGEQFF
clone_size: once
v_call: TRBV15
j_call: TRBJ2-1
d_call: NA
cdr3_length: 15

cdr3_nt: TGTGCCAGCAGTGAATTTGAAGGTATTGAGACCCAGTACTTC
cdr3_aa: CASSEFEGIETQYF
clone_size: once
v_call: TRBV25-1
j_call: TRBJ2-5
d_call: NA
cdr3_length: 14

cdr3_nt: TGCAGCGTTGACGAGGGGCAACGGACTGAAGCTTTCTTT
cdr3_aa: CSVDEGQRTEAFF
clone_size: NA
v_call: TRBV29-1
j_call: TRBJ1-1
d_call: NA
cdr3_length: 13

cdr3_nt: TGTGCCACCAGTGAACCGACAGGGATGGCCTACAATGAGCAGTTCTTC
cdr3_aa: CATSEPTGMAYNEQFF
clone_size: NA
v_call: TRBV24-1
j_call: TRBJ2-1
d_call: TRBD1
cdr3_length: 16

cdr3_nt: TGTGCCACCAGTGACACGGGGACAGGGGAAAAGCAGTACTTC
cdr3_aa: CATSDTGTGEKQYF
clone_size: NA
v_call: TRBV24-1
j_call: TRBJ2-7
d_call: TRBD1
cdr3_length: 14

cdr3_nt: TGTGCCAGTAGTCCGACCCCAAGGGGGCGTTCACCCCTCCACTTT
cdr3_aa: CASSPTPRGRSPLHF
clone_size: once
v_call: TRBV19
j_call: TRBJ1-6
d_call: TRBD1
cdr3_length: 15

cdr3_nt: TGTGCCAGCAGCCCCGGACAGGGTTACACAGATACGCAGTATTTT
cdr3_aa: CASSPGQGYTDTQYF
clone_size: NA
v_call: TRBV6-4
j_call: TRBJ2-3
d_call: TRBD1
cdr3_length: 15

cdr3_nt: TGTGCCATCAGTGAAGGGTCTAATGAAAAACTGTTTTTT
cdr3_aa: CAISEGSNEKLFF
clone_size: NA
v_call: TRBV10-3
j_call: TRBJ1-4
d_call: NA
cdr3_length: 13

cdr3_nt: TGTGCCAGCAGTTTCTCCCAAAAGGACATATTCTATGGCTACACCTTC
cdr3_aa: CASSFSQKDIFYGYTF
clone_size: once
v_call: TRBV27
j_call: TRBJ1-2
d_call: NA
cdr3_length: 16

cdr3_nt: TGTGCCACCCGAGTGGGGCAGTACTTC
cdr3_aa: CATRVGQYF
clone_size: NA
v_call: TRBV2
j_call: TRBJ2-7
d_call: NA
cdr3_length: 9

cdr3_nt: TGCAGTGCTCCTCCCCCGAATGGCTACACCTTC
cdr3_aa: CSAPPPNGYTF
clone_size: NA
v_call: TRBV20-1
j_call: TRBJ1-2
d_call: NA
cdr3_length: 11

cdr3_nt: TGTGCCAGCAGCCCCCGGCGAAGAGCTATGTACAATGAGCAGTTCTTC
cdr3_aa: CASSPRRRAMYNEQFF
clone_size: NA
v_call: TRBV7-2
j_call: TRBJ2-1
d_call: NA
cdr3_length: 16

cdr3_nt: TGTGCCAGCAGACCAGGGACAGGGGAGAATGAAAAACTGTTTTTT
cdr3_aa: CASRPGTGENEKLFF
clone_size: NA
v_call: TRBV27
j_call: TRBJ1-4
d_call: TRBD1
cdr3_length: 15

cdr3_nt: TGTGCCTGGAGCCCCTCTGGAAACACCATATATTTT
cdr3_aa: CAWSPSGNTIYF
clone_size: NA
v_call: TRBV30
j_call: TRBJ1-3
d_call: NA
cdr3_length: 12

cdr3_nt: TGTGCCAGCAGCCAAGACCACTACGAGCAGTACTTC
cdr3_aa: CASSQDHYEQYF
clone_size: NA
v_call: TRBV7-9
j_call: TRBJ2-7
d_call: NA
cdr3_length: 12

cdr3_nt: TGTGCCAGTAGTTCGCCGACAGAAACGAACTATGGCTACACCTTC
cdr3_aa: CASSSPTETNYGYTF
clone_size: few
v_call: TRBV19
j_call: TRBJ1-2
d_call: NA
cdr3_length: 15

cdr3_nt: TGCAGCGTTACCACCGGGACAGGGTTTGGTTATGGCTACACCTTC
cdr3_aa: CSVTTGTGFGYGYTF
clone_size: NA
v_call: TRBV29-1
j_call: TRBJ1-2
d_call: TRBD1
cdr3_length: 15

cdr3_nt: TGCGCCAGCAGCCAAGTATCGGGCTCCTACAATGAGCAGTTCTTC
cdr3_aa: CASSQVSGSYNEQFF
clone_size: NA
v_call: TRBV4-3
j_call: TRBJ2-1
d_call: NA
cdr3_length: 15

cdr3_nt: TGTGCCAGCAGCCAGGGCGGGGGGGCCGCAGAGACCCAGTACTTC
cdr3_aa: CASSQGGGAAETQYF
clone_size: once
v_call: TRBV4-2
j_call: TRBJ2-5
d_call: TRBD2
cdr3_length: 15

cdr3_nt: TGTGCCAGCAGTTTGAAGGGAGACACCATATATTTT
cdr3_aa: CASSLKGDTIYF
clone_size: once
v_call: TRBV12-3/TRBV12-4
j_call: TRBJ1-3
d_call: NA
cdr3_length: 12

cdr3_nt: TGTGCCAGCAGCCCGCGTCCCGGGACAGGGTCCATCTATGGCTACACCTTC
cdr3_aa: CASSPRPGTGSIYGYTF
clone_size: NA
v_call: TRBV3-1/TRBV3-2
j_call: TRBJ1-2
d_call: TRBD1
cdr3_length: 17

cdr3_nt: TGTGCCAGCAGTTCAACAGGGGGGGGGACTGAAGCTTTCTTT
cdr3_aa: CASSSTGGGTEAFF
clone_size: NA
v_call: TRBV28
j_call: TRBJ1-1
d_call: TRBD1
cdr3_length: 14

cdr3_nt: TGTGCCAGCAGCTCCTTTGGGGGACAGACCTACGAGCAGTACTTC
cdr3_aa: CASSSFGGQTYEQYF
clone_size: NA
v_call: TRBV5-6
j_call: TRBJ2-7
d_call: TRBD1
cdr3_length: 15

cdr3_nt: TGTGCCAGCAGTGAAGTTGGGGAGACTGGGGCCAACGTCCTGACTTTC
cdr3_aa: CASSEVGETGANVLTF
clone_size: NA
v_call: TRBV2
j_call: TRBJ2-6
d_call: NA
cdr3_length: 16

cdr3_nt: TGCGCCAGCAGCCCGGTCGGGGGGCACTCCTACGAGCAGTACTTC
cdr3_aa: CASSPVGGHSYEQYF
clone_size: NA
v_call: TRBV5-1
j_call: TRBJ2-7
d_call: NA
cdr3_length: 15

cdr3_nt: TGTGCCAGCAGCTTAGAGAGGGAAGAGACCCAGTACTTC
cdr3_aa: CASSLEREETQYF
clone_size: NA
v_call: TRBV7-2
j_call: TRBJ2-5
d_call: NA
cdr3_length: 13

cdr3_nt: TGTGCCAGCAGCCAGGGACAGACTAGCAATCAGCCCCAGCATTTT
cdr3_aa: CASSQGQTSNQPQHF
clone_size: few
v_call: TRBV5-8
j_call: TRBJ1-5
d_call: TRBD1
cdr3_length: 15

cdr3_nt: TGTGCCAGCAGCTTAGCGCCTGCAGGGGGAGGTACTGAAGCTTTCTTT
cdr3_aa: CASSLAPAGGGTEAFF
clone_size: NA
v_call: TRBV7-2
j_call: TRBJ1-1
d_call: TRBD1
cdr3_length: 16

cdr3_nt: TGTGCCAGCAGCTTCCGGGACATTAGCAATCAGCCCCAGCATTTT
cdr3_aa: CASSFRDISNQPQHF
clone_size: NA
v_call: TRBV9
j_call: TRBJ1-5
d_call: NA
cdr3_length: 15